Below, 28 T cell receptor beta chains from the same sample are listed, as sequenced in a study of T cells in localized non-small cell lung cancer. Clones were read by immunoSEQ multiplex PCR, and TCRdb kept only the in-frame ones, dropping some. The repertoire holds 7,500 to 10,000 clones, with around 42% as singletons. Sample: lymph node tissue, taken before any cancer treatment. The receptor set was obtained from a woman aged 35 to 70 with stage I lung adenocarcinoma.

V usage is TRBV11-3 and J usage is TRBJ2-7, with D possibly TRBD1 on 6 matching bases. V shed 0 bases and J shed 5 bases, with 17 bases lying between them. CDR3 length: 16 amino acids. Germline CDR1 is SGHNT and CDR2 is YENEEA. This CDR3 reads CASSLDPRGNPHEQYF. As DNA, the CDR3 is TGTGCCAGCAGCTTAGATCCCAGGGGTAATCCGCACGAGCAGTACTTC.

The table lists this clone with a few counts. J is TRBJ1-2 and V is TRBV11-3; D uncertain. The CDR3 sequence is 16 residues long. V gave up 3 bases and J gave up 0 bases, with 14 bases separating them. Germline CDR1 reads SGHNT; CDR2 reads YENEEA. The CDR3 coding sequence is TGTGCCAGCAGCTTGTACATGGTAGGACCTAACTATGGCTACACCTTC. Translated, it gives CASSLYMVGPNYGYTF.

This clone was detected only a few times. This chain uses TRBV6-7 with TRBJ2-7; possible D gene TRBD1, 6 bases. Being an ORF, TRBV6-7 has a function that is uncertain. There are 14 residues in the CDR3. Trimming took off 0 bases at V and 3 bases at J, with 9 bases between the two ends. This CDR3 is CASSYSWGLYEQYF. The DNA of the CDR3 is TGTGCCAGCAGTTACTCGTGGGGGCTCTACGAGCAGTACTTC.

The CDR3, as DNA: TGTGCCAGCAGTTACGACAAGAGCTCCTACAATGAGCAGTTCTTC. Amino acid sequence: CASSYDKSSYNEQFF. The rearrangement links TRBV6-8 to TRBJ2-1; D is undetermined. CDR1 is MNHGY and CDR2 is SAAAGT in the germline V gene. This CDR3 has 15 amino acids. Between the trimmed V and J ends, which lost 2 bases and 0 bases, there was a span of 8 bases.

V is TRBV15 and J is TRBJ1-1; perhaps TRBD1 as D (5 bases). The CDR3 totals 15 residues. Between the trimmed V and J ends, which lost 3 bases and 3 bases, there was a span of 14 bases. Germline CDR1 is LNHNV and CDR2 is YYDKDF (reference sequence). The CDR3: CATSSGGVGDTEAFF. For the CDR3, the DNA is TGTGCCACCAGCAGCGGGGGGGTTGGGGACACTGAAGCTTTCTTT.

This chain connects TRBV18 to TRBJ1-1; D remains unclear. The CDR3 has 13 residues. CDR1 is KGHSH, CDR2 LQKENI, per germline. Trimming removed 2 bases at V and 4 bases at J, with 8 bases between. The CDR3 sequence: CASSPDQSTEAFF. In DNA, the CDR3 is TGTGCCAGCTCACCAGACCAGTCCACTGAAGCTTTCTTT.

This clone was picked up a small number of times. This chain connects TRBV18 to TRBJ2-3; D remains unclear. Trimming stripped 3 bases from V and 1 base from J, with 11 bases between. The germline gives CDR1 KGHSH, CDR2 LQKENI. The CDR3 totals 15 residues. In DNA form, the CDR3 reads TGTGCCAGCTCACCCCCAGGCGTAGGCACAGATACGCAGTATTTT. Translating it yields CASSPPGVGTDTQYF.

CDR3 region: CASSAQGHEQYF. DNA of the CDR3: TGTGCCAGCAGTGCACAGGGCCACGAGCAGTACTTC. The V call is TRBV9, the J call TRBJ2-7, with a weak D call TRBD1 (6 bases). The CDR3 consists of 12 residues. Per the germline V gene, CDR1 is SGDLS and CDR2 is YYNGEE. V was shortened by 5 bases and J by 5 bases, with 11 bases between the two germline ends. Full variable domain (remainder filled in from reference TRBV9 and TRBJ2-7): DSGVTQTPKHLITATGQRVTLRCSPRSGDLSVYWYQQSLDQGLQFLIQYYNGEERAKGNILERFSAQQFPDLHSELNLSSLELGDSALYFCASSAQGHEQYFGPGTRLTVT.

The chain links TRBV6-8 to TRBJ1-5; no reliable D call. The CDR3 covers 16 residues. V was clipped by 0 bases and J by 1 base, with 10 bases between them. Germline values: CDR1 MNHGY, CDR2 SAAAGT. The CDR3 coding sequence is TGTGCCAGCAGTTACTCGAGACCCGGCAGCAATCAGCCCCAGCATTTT. It translates to CASSYSRPGSNQPQHF.

This clone turned up a few times. The chain couples TRBV9 to TRBJ1-5; 8 bases line up with TRBD1. Trimming removed 0 bases from V and 7 bases from J; junction bases left unmatched: 6. Germline CDR1 is SGDLS and CDR2 is YYNGEE. There are 15 residues in the CDR3. The CDR3 DNA reads as TGTGCCAGCAGCGTAGATGGACAGGGCGGACAGCCCCAGCATTTT. It yields the protein CASSVDGQGGQPQHF.

On this clone: A read error may account for a junction end that differs from germline. This rearrangement joins TRBV6-1 to TRBJ2-7; D may be TRBD2 (5 bases). Germline V lookup: CDR1 MNHNS, CDR2 SASEGT. The CDR3 covers 12 residues. For the CDR3, the DNA is TGTGCCATCAGTGAAGGAGGTTACGAGCAGTACTTC. Its translation is CAISEGGYEQYF.

This sequence joins TRBV18 and TRBJ1-5; 11 bases align to TRBD1. CDR3 length: 15 amino acids. J lost 6 bases, V lost 2 bases, and 3 bases had no gene match. Germline-derived CDR1 and CDR2 are KGHSH and LQKENI. The CDR3 is CASSPGTGGSQPQHF. The CDR3 DNA follows: TGTGCCAGCTCACCAGGGACAGGGGGTAGTCAGCCCCAGCATTTT.

The CDR3 protein is CASSITTGNEANVLTF. CDR3 sequence (DNA): TGTGCCAGTAGTATTACGACAGGGAATGAGGCCAACGTCCTGACTTTC. The chain recombines TRBV19 with TRBJ2-6; TRBD1 matches at 7 bases. The CDR3 contains 16 residues. Germline loops: CDR1 LNHDA, CDR2 SQIVND (reference sequence). V lost 3 bases, J lost 6 bases, and 8 bases stayed unmatched.

In DNA, the CDR3 is TGTGCCAGCAGTGAAGCGACGGTGGGGAAACTGTTTTTT. Amino acids: CASSEATVGKLFF. The chain links TRBV6-1 to TRBJ1-4; D is unresolved. With 0 bases removed from V and 11 bases from J, the gap between germline ends came to 10 bases. The CDR3 is 13 residues long. Germline CDR1 and CDR2: MNHNS and SASEGT.

This clone was detected a few times. The genes are TRBV15 and TRBJ2-1, with 7 bases fitting TRBD1. CDR1 and CDR2 from the germline V gene are LNHNV and YYDKDF (reference sequence). The CDR3 has 14 amino acids. V lost 5 bases and J lost 8; bases outside the gene matches: 9. CDR3 DNA sequence: TGTGCCACCAGCGGGGACAGAGTCGGCCATGAGCAGTTCTTC. This encodes CATSGDRVGHEQFF.

The V call is TRBV9, the J call TRBJ1-2, with TRBD1 matching 8 bases. V lost 3 bases, J lost 8 bases, and 6 bases stayed unmatched. Germline assignment: CDR1 SGDLS and CDR2 YYNGEE. This CDR3 region has 13 residues. CDR3 sequence: CASSDIRGRGYTF. CDR3 DNA: TGTGCCAGCAGCGACATCAGGGGGCGCGGCTACACCTTC.

The chain joins TRBV14 to TRBJ1-4; D is unclear. Germline V CDR1 and CDR2: SGHDN, FVKESK. V lost 1 base, J lost 5 bases, and 5 bases lay in between. The length of the CDR3 is 13 residues. The CDR3 region has the DNA TGTGCCAGCAGCCAAGTCAGCAATGAAAAACTGTTTTTT. As protein: CASSQVSNEKLFF.

This rearrangement joins TRBV30 to TRBJ1-1; unclear D gene. CDR1 and CDR2 from the germline V gene are GTSNPN and SVGIG (reference sequence). Trimming stripped 1 base from V and 3 bases from J, with 9 bases between. The CDR3 contains 13 residues. CDR3 sequence: CAWSEGHHTEAFF. DNA for the CDR3: TGTGCCTGGAGTGAGGGCCATCACACTGAAGCTTTCTTT.

The chain recombines TRBV19 with TRBJ1-3; D unresolved. Germline V CDR1 and CDR2: LNHDA, SQIVND (reference sequence). The V end was cut by 9 bases, the J end by 4 bases, with 13 bases between. The CDR3 runs to 13 residues. The CDR3 sequence is CASTEGSGNTIYF. CDR3 bases: TGTGCCAGCACAGAGGGAAGCGGAAACACCATATATTTT.

V is TRBV6-8 and J is TRBJ2-7, with D perhaps given as TRBD1 or TRBD2 (6 bases each). CDR3 size: 12 residues. V was shortened by 6 bases and J by 2 bases, with 8 bases between the two germline ends. Germline V lookup: CDR1 MNHGY, CDR2 SAAAGT. This chain's CDR3 is CASRGGTYEQYF. Here the CDR3 DNA reads TGTGCCAGCAGGGGGGGCACCTACGAGCAGTACTTC.

The chain combines TRBV6-8 with TRBJ1-1; tentatively, D is TRBD1 (6 bases). Trimming shortened V by 6 bases and J by 3 bases, and 17 bases separated the two germline ends. The germline V gene has CDR1 MNHGY and CDR2 SAAAGT. CDR3 length equals 15 residues. CDR3 region: CASRPWGRQDTEAFF. The CDR3 DNA sequence: TGTGCCAGCAGACCCTGGGGGAGACAGGACACTGAAGCTTTCTTT.

The chain links TRBV4-1 to TRBJ1-6; 7 positions agree with TRBD1. Germline lookup yields CDR1 MGHRA and CDR2 YSYEKL. The CDR3 extends over 16 amino acids. V was pared by 3 bases and J by 5 bases, with 7 bases of the junction left unmatched. CDR3 sequence reads: CASSHPGQADNSPLHF. The CDR3, as DNA: TGCGCCAGCAGCCACCCCGGACAGGCTGATAATTCACCCCTCCACTTT.

Note on this clone: The junction and the germline gene differ at one end; a read error may be behind it. The chain is built from TRBV11-3 and TRBJ2-3; D uncertain. The CDR3 has 17 residues. The germline V gene has CDR1 SGHNT and CDR2 YENEEA. The CDR3 region has the DNA TGTACCAGCAGCAATAAGGTTTGGTTTGGGGGCACAGATACGCAGTATTTT. Amino acid sequence: CTSSNKVWFGGTDTQYF.

The V call is TRBV11-3, the J call TRBJ2-3; D assignment may be TRBD1 or TRBD2 (6 bases each). Per germline, CDR1 SGHNT and CDR2 YENEEA. The CDR3 consists of 18 residues. Trimming took 3 bases from V and 0 from J, leaving 19 bases between them. DNA of the CDR3: TGTGCCAGCAGCTTGGGTCCCCCCGGGGGCGGGAGCACAGATACGCAGTATTTT. Its protein is CASSLGPPGGGSTDTQYF.

This clone is medium-sized by share. The gene calls are TRBV9 and TRBJ2-2, with a possible D match to TRBD1 (6 bases). This CDR3 contains 14 residues. CDR1 and CDR2 (germline): SGDLS, YYNGEE. V was trimmed by 5 bases and J by 6 bases, leaving 14 bases between them. The CDR3 coding sequence is TGTGCCAGCAGAAGTAAGGGGGATTCCGGGGAGCTGTTTTTT. Its protein is CASRSKGDSGELFF.

This clone was seen only a few times. Sequence at one end of the junction differs from germline and may be a read error. This chain links TRBV6-8 with TRBJ1-6; maybe TRBD1 (6 bases). Germline lookup yields CDR1 MNHGY and CDR2 SAAAGT. The length of the CDR3 is 16 residues. As DNA, the CDR3 is TGTGCCATCAGTGCAAACCAGGGGACCGCCAATTCACCCCTCCACTTT. Protein: CAISANQGTANSPLHF.

The V call is TRBV9, the J call TRBJ2-1, with D possibly being TRBD2 (5 bases). The germline gives CDR1 SGDLS, CDR2 YYNGEE. The CDR3 is 15 amino acids. Trimming took 0 bases from V and 7 from J, leaving 14 bases between them. CDR3 sequence (DNA): TGTGCCAGCAGCGTAGATTTAGGCGGGCCTAATGAGCAGTTCTTC. Protein: CASSVDLGGPNEQFF.

The rearrangement uses TRBV19 and TRBJ1-1; D unresolved. This CDR3 has 14 amino acids. With 8 bases removed from V and 0 bases from J, the gap between germline ends came to 13 bases. In germline, CDR1 is LNHDA, CDR2 SQIVND (reference sequence). The CDR3 is CASAGGPLNTEAFF. DNA of the CDR3: TGTGCCAGTGCCGGAGGGCCACTGAACACTGAAGCTTTCTTT.